The 2 T cell receptor beta chains reported below all come from one sample, sequenced in a study of shared clonotypes between healthy human individuals. Data came from immunoSEQ multiplex PCR; TCRdb stores just in-frame clones and leaves some out. This sample has about 980,000 clones, with around three quarters found just once. Sequenced: memory CD4+ T cells sorted from blood. Subset in this sample: CD45RA-negative fraction. The receptor source for this set is a man younger than 30 in good health.

V and J are TRBV29-1 and TRBJ1-1; D perhaps matches TRBD1 (5 bases). The CDR3 sequence is 15 residues long. Germline assignment: CDR1 SQVTM and CDR2 ANQGSEA. Trimming removed 7 bases from V and 11 bases from J, with 29 bases in between. CDR3 protein: CSAQNPGIGTSEAFF. The DNA of the CDR3 is TGCAGCGCTCAAAACCCAGGGATCGGAACCTCGGAGGCTTTCTTT.

The genes are TRBV4-3 and TRBJ1-6; 7 positions agree with TRBD1. Germline V gene lookup returns CDR1 LGHNA and CDR2 YSLEER. V was pared by 0 bases and J by 6 bases, with 5 bases of the junction left unmatched. The CDR3 totals 16 residues. The CDR3 sequence is CASSQDSGTVNSPLHF. The CDR3 DNA reads as TGCGCCAGCAGCCAAGACTCGGGGACAGTTAATTCACCCCTCCACTTT.